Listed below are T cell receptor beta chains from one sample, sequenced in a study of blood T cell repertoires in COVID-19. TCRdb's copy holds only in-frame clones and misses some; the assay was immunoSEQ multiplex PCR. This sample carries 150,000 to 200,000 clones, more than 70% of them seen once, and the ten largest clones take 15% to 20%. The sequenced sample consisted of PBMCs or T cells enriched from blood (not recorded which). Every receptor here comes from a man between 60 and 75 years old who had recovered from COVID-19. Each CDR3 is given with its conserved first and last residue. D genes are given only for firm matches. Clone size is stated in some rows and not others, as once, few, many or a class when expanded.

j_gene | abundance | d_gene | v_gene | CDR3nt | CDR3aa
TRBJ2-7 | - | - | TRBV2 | TGTGCCAGCAGTGACTTCTCCTACGAGCAGTACTTC | CASSDFSYEQYF
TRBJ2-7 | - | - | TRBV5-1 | TGCGCCAGCAGATTAAAATCCCCGGGAGACTACGAGCAGTACTTC | CASRLKSPGDYEQYF
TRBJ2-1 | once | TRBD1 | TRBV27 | TGTGCCAGCAGTTCGTTCAGGGGGAATGAGCAGTTCTTC | CASSSFRGNEQFF
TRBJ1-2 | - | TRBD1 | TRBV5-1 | TGCGCCAGCAGCTTGTTTGGGACAGGAGAAGGCTACACCTTC | CASSLFGTGEGYTF
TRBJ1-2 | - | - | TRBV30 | TGTGCCTGTGGGACACGGAGTGGCTACACCTTC | CACGTRSGYTF
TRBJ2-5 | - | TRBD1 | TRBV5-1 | TGCGCCAGCAGCTTACAGGGGGCTGAGACCCAGTACTTC | CASSLQGAETQYF
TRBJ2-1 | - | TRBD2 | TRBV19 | TGTGCCAGTAGTATAGATGGACTTGGACTAGCGGGAGAAGGTAGTTCCTACAATGAGCAGTTCTTC | CASSIDGLGLAGEGSSYNEQFF
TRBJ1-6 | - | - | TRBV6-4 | TGTGCCAGCAGTGAGCAGGGGCGGGATTCACCCCTCCACTTT | CASSEQGRDSPLHF
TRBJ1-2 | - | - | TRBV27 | TGTGCCAGCAGTTTATCGGTGGGACTAAAGAACTATGGCTACACCTTC | CASSLSVGLKNYGYTF
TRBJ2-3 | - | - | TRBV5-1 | TGCGCCAGCAGCTTGGGAGGGAATCCTAGCACAGATACGCAGTATTTT | CASSLGGNPSTDTQYF
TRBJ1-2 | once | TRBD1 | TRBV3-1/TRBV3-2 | TGTGCCAGCAGCCAAGGGACAGGGAACGGCTACACCTTC | CASSQGTGNGYTF
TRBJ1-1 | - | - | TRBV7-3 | TGTGCCAGCAGCTTAGGGGCAGGGACTGAAGCTTTCTTT | CASSLGAGTEAFF
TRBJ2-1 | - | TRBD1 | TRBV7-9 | TGTGCCAGCACCACACGCGATCCGGGACAGGGGTCCGATGAGCAGTTCTTC | CASTTRDPGQGSDEQFF
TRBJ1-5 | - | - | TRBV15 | TGTGCCACCAGCTATCCAGGGGGCAATCAGCCCCAGCATTTT | CATSYPGGNQPQHF
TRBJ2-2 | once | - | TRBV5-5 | TGTGCCAGCAGCCCCTGGACTACCGGGGAGCTGTTTTTT | CASSPWTTGELFF
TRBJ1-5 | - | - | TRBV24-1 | TGTGCCACCAGTACCGGTCGGCAGCCCCAGCATTTT | CATSTGRQPQHF
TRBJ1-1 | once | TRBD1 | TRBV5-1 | TGCGCCAGCAGCCAGGACAGGGGAGTAGGGAACACTGAAGCTTTCTTT | CASSQDRGVGNTEAFF
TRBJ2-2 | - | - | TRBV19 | TGTGCCAGTAGAGATGAGGGGGGGTCCGCTGGCGGGGAGCTGTTTTTT | CASRDEGGSAGGELFF
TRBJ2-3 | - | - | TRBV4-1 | TGCGCCAGCAGCCAAGGGCCCCCCACAGATACGCAGTATTTT | CASSQGPPTDTQYF
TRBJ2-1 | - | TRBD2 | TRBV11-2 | TGTGCCAGCAGCCCCCGGACTAGCGGGCGTAGCTCCTACAATGAGCAGTTCTTC | CASSPRTSGRSSYNEQFF
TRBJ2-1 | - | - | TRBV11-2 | TGTGCCAGCAGCCGTGAGGTCTCCTACAATGAGCAGTTCTTC | CASSREVSYNEQFF
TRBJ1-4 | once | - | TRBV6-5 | TGTGCCAGCAGATTTGACACCCTGGGTGAAAAACTGTTTTTT | CASRFDTLGEKLFF
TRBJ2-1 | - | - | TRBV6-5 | TGTGCCAGCAGTTACTCTCGCGGGATAAGCTATGAGCAGTTCTTC | CASSYSRGISYEQFF
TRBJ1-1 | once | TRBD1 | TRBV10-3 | TGTGCCATCAGTGAGTCAGACAGGGGGAACACTGAAGCTTTCTTT | CAISESDRGNTEAFF
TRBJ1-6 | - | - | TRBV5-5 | TGTGCCAGCAGCTTGAGGGGAACTAATTCACCCCTCCACTTT | CASSLRGTNSPLHF
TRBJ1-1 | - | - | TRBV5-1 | TGCGCCAGCAGCGCTTGGACAGAGAACACTGAAGCTTTCTTT | CASSAWTENTEAFF
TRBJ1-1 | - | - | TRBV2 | TGTGCCAGCACACCACAGGGTCTGGTGAACACTGAAGCTTTCTTT | CASTPQGLVNTEAFF
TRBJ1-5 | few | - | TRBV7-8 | TGTGCCAGCAGCTTAGGGCGAGGGTCTAATCAGCCCCAGCATTTT | CASSLGRGSNQPQHF
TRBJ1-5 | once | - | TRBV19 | TGTGCCAGTAGTGTCCCAGGGGCTCAGCCCCAGCATTTT | CASSVPGAQPQHF
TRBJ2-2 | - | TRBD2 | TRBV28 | TGTGCCAGCAGTTTATTGGGGCTAGCGGCGAGCACCGGGGAGCTGTTTTTT | CASSLLGLAASTGELFF
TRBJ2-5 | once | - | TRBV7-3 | TGTGCCAGCAGCTTACAGGGCACAACGGTGGCCCAGTACTTC | CASSLQGTTVAQYF
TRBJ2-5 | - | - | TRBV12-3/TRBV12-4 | TGTGCCAGCAGTTTAGTAAAAGAGACCCAGTACTTC | CASSLVKETQYF
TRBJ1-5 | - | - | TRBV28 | TGTGCCAGCAGTTTAGTAGGACTTATGGGAGTAAGCAATCAGCCCCAGCATTTT | CASSLVGLMGVSNQPQHF
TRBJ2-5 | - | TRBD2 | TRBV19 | TGTGCCAGTAGTATAGATCGGGGGGATGAGACCCAGTACTTC | CASSIDRGDETQYF
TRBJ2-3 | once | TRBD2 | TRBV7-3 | TGTGCCAGCAGCTTAGTACCTAGCGGGAGGGGGGGCACAGATACGCAGTATTTT | CASSLVPSGRGGTDTQYF
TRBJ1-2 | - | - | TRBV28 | TGTGCCAGCAGTTCCAGTGCGAGGGAGGGCTACACCTTC | CASSSSAREGYTF
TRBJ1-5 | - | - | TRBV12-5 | TGTGCTAGTGGTTTGGGACGGGATCAGCCCCAGCATTTT | CASGLGRDQPQHF
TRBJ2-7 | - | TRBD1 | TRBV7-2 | TGTGCCAGCAGCTCAAACCCACAGGGGTACGAGCAGTACTTC | CASSSNPQGYEQYF
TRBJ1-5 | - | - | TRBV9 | TGTGCCAGCAGCGCGGGGGATGGAAGCAATCAGCCCCAGCATTTT | CASSAGDGSNQPQHF
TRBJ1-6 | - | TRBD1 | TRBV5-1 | TGCGCCAGCAGCTTGGGGACAGGTAATTCACCCCTCCACTTT | CASSLGTGNSPLHF
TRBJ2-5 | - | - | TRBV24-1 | TGTGCCACCAGTGGCCCTAAGAAAGAGACCCAGTACTTC | CATSGPKKETQYF
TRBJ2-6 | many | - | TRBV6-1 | TGTGCCAGCAGTGAACAGGGTGGGGCCAACGTCCTGACTTTC | CASSEQGGANVLTF
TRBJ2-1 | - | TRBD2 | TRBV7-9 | TGTGCCAGCAGCTTAGGGGGGACTACCTTTGGCAATGAGCAGTTCTTC | CASSLGGTTFGNEQFF
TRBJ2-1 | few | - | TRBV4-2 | TGTGCCAGCAGCCAAGACCCGGGAAGACCGACGAACAATGAGCAGTTCTTC | CASSQDPGRPTNNEQFF
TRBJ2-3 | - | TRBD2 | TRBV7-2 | TGTGCCAGCAGCACTAGCGCGGGGGGTACAGATACGCAGTATTTT | CASSTSAGGTDTQYF